This T cell receptor (beta chain) is drawn from a study of CD8+CD57+ T cells in acquired aplastic anemia. Turning to the study itself: The sorted CD4+ and CD8+ cells yielded an average around 3.2 ug of DNA. Broader study findings: There were fewer than 35 CD8+ CDR3 sequences that occurred in both patients and controls.

This clonotype was seen ten or more times. What it binds is unknown. Genomic DNA, serving as template, underwent TCR beta VDJ and CDR3 profiling. MiXCR, applied by TCRdb to the reads, yields one record per CDR3 protein. The table has about 120,000 distinct CDR3 sequences, about 60% seen once. Before being chosen for sequencing, patients had shown CD8+CD57+ cell expansion by flow cytometry. Looked up from germline, CDR1 is SGDLS and CDR2 is YYNGEE. The length of the CDR3 is 15 residues. Trimming left V 0 bases short and J 0 bases short, with 6 bases between. Material for sequencing was sorted CD4+, CD8+, or CD8+CD57+ T cells (not recorded which) from PBMCs. V is TRBV9 and J is TRBJ1-4, with no clear D. The sequence was obtained from a human donor with aplastic anemia. CDR3 in amino acids: CASSVAGTTNEKLFF. CDR3 coding DNA: TGTGCCAGCAGCGTAGCAGGAACAACTAATGAAAAACTGTTTTTT.